This is a list of T cell receptor beta chains from one sample in a study of Graves' ophthalmopathy and Graves' hyperthyroidism. TCRdb recomputed calls from the multiplex PCR reads with MiXCR, one row per CDR3 protein. The sample holds 300,000 to 400,000 distinct CDR3 sequences; approximately 17% are singletons and the top ten take approximately 2.4%. The sequenced sample consisted of peripheral blood. Source of these receptors: an adult woman with stable Graves' hyperthyroidism. Each CDR3 is given with its conserved first and last residue. Fields, in order: clone size, V gene, D gene, J gene, CDR3 DNA, CDR3 protein. D genes are given only for firm matches. Clone size is given for some rows only: seen once, a few or many times, or a class if the clone is expanded.

-,TRBV6-1,-,TRBJ1-2,TGTGCCAGCATGACACAGAACTATGGCTACACCTTC,CASMTQNYGYTF
-,TRBV6-2/TRBV6-3,-,TRBJ1-1,TGTGCCAGCAGTTACTCGTACAGACAAGCTTTCTTT,CASSYSYRQAFF
-,TRBV6-1,TRBD1,TRBJ1-1,TGTGCCAGCAGTGGACGACAGGGGACCCCTGAAGCTTTCTTT,CASSGRQGTPEAFF
-,TRBV10-3,TRBD1,TRBJ1-5,TGTGCCATCAGCCGGACAGGGGAAGACAATCAGCCCCAGCATTTT,CAISRTGEDNQPQHF
many,TRBV6-2/TRBV6-3,-,TRBJ1-5,TGTGCCACCAGGGCGGCCGAAGGGATGGGTCAGCCCCAGCATTTT,CATRAAEGMGQPQHF
-,TRBV28,TRBD1,TRBJ2-7,TGTGCCAGCCGTGGGACAGAAGTTTACGAGCAGTACTTC,CASRGTEVYEQYF
many,TRBV6-5,TRBD1,TRBJ2-7,TGTGCCAGCAGTTCGACATCAGGGGGCTACGAGCAGTACTTC,CASSSTSGGYEQYF
many,TRBV6-1,-,TRBJ2-7,TGTGCCAGCAGTGAAAGCCGAGCCTACGAGCAGTACTTC,CASSESRAYEQYF
many,TRBV20-1,-,TRBJ1-5,TGCAGTGCTAGAGGGCAGGGCGTTCAGCCCCAGCATTTT,CSARGQGVQPQHF
-,TRBV15,-,TRBJ2-2,TGTGCCACCAGCGGCAACCTCGCCAGCGTCACCGGGGAGCTGTTTTTT,CATSGNLASVTGELFF
many,TRBV28,TRBD2,TRBJ2-4,TGTGCCAGCAGTTTTCTAGCGGGAGTAAGACTAGCCAAAAACATTCAGTACTTC,CASSFLAGVRLAKNIQYF
many,TRBV7-2,-,TRBJ2-2,TGTGCCAGCAGCTTATCTAGCGCAAACACCGGGGAGCTGTTTTTT,CASSLSSANTGELFF
-,TRBV28,TRBD1,TRBJ1-2,TGTGCCAGCAGCCCCGGGACAGGGAGAGGCTATGGCTACACCTTC,CASSPGTGRGYGYTF
few,TRBV18,-,TRBJ1-3,TGTGCCAGCTCACCAGGAGGATCCTCTGGAAACACCATATATTTT,CASSPGGSSGNTIYF
many,TRBV27,-,TRBJ2-7,TGTGCCAGCAGTACATTAACCGGGACAAGTCCTCTGCAGCAGTACTTC,CASSTLTGTSPLQQYF
many,TRBV7-8,-,TRBJ1-1,TGTGCCAGCAGCTTAGATGGGGTGGGGGCGGCTTTCTTT,CASSLDGVGAAFF
many,TRBV28,-,TRBJ1-2,TGTGCCAGCAGTTTCGTCGGCCGTCACTGGGGCTACACCTTC,CASSFVGRHWGYTF
many,TRBV20-1,-,TRBJ1-3,TGCAGTGCTAGTGGACCTGGAAACACCATATATTTT,CSASGPGNTIYF
many,TRBV2,TRBD1,TRBJ1-2,TGTGCCAGCAGAGGCGGGACAGGGGATGGCTACACCTTC,CASRGGTGDGYTF
-,TRBV12-3/TRBV12-4,TRBD2,TRBJ2-1,TGTGCCAGCAGTCTCACTAGCGGGGGGATTCATGAGCAGTTCTTC,CASSLTSGGIHEQFF
many,TRBV27,TRBD2,TRBJ2-2,TGTGCCAGCAGCCTCAGCGGGAGGGGAACCGGGGAGCTGTTTTTT,CASSLSGRGTGELFF
few,TRBV5-1,-,TRBJ2-6,TGCGCCAGCAGCTTGGCCAGGGGTTCGATGCTCGCTGGGGCCAACGTCCTGACTTTC,CASSLARGSMLAGANVLTF
many,TRBV4-2,-,TRBJ1-5,TGTGCCAGCAGCCACTCAAATAGCAATCAGCCCCAGCATTTT,CASSHSNSNQPQHF
many,TRBV27,TRBD2,TRBJ2-5,TGTGCCAGCAGTAGCTACGGGACTAGCGGTCTCCAAGAGACCCAGTACTTC,CASSSYGTSGLQETQYF
few,TRBV12-5,-,TRBJ1-5,TGTGCTAGTGGTTTTTGGCCCCCTAGTCAGCCCCAGCATTTT,CASGFWPPSQPQHF
many,TRBV5-1,TRBD2,TRBJ2-7,TGCGCCAGCAGCTTAGGACTAGCGGGAGAGATGTCCTACGAGCAGTACTTC,CASSLGLAGEMSYEQYF
many,TRBV20-1,TRBD2,TRBJ2-7,TGCAGTGCTAGAGATCGACTAGCGAGTTACGAGCAGTACTTC,CSARDRLASYEQYF
many,TRBV27,-,TRBJ2-7,TGTGCCAGCAGTTTATCCCTGTCCTACGAGCAGTACTTC,CASSLSLSYEQYF
many,TRBV6-2/TRBV6-3,-,TRBJ1-1,TGTGCCAGCGAAGGGACCAGAAGACTTGGGACTGAAGCTTTCTTT,CASEGTRRLGTEAFF
many,TRBV6-5,-,TRBJ1-2,TGTGCCAGCAGTTACCGGGGAGATGGCTACACCTTC,CASSYRGDGYTF
few,TRBV3-1,-,TRBJ2-3,TGTGCCAGCAGCCGCAAAGGGGGGCGAACAGATACGCAGTATTTT,CASSRKGGRTDTQYF
many,TRBV11-2,-,TRBJ2-4,TGTGCCAGCAGCTTAGATCGGAGGGGTAGGGCCAAAAACATTCAGTACTTC,CASSLDRRGRAKNIQYF
many,TRBV29-1,TRBD1,TRBJ1-1,TGCAGCGCATCGGGACAGGGTAACACTGAAGCTTTCTTT,CSASGQGNTEAFF
many,TRBV6-1,-,TRBJ1-1,TGTGCCAGCAGTGTCTTCTCTTTCCCTGAAGCTTTCTTT,CASSVFSFPEAFF
many,TRBV7-2,TRBD2,TRBJ2-5,TGTGCCAGCAGCCCGGGACTAGCGGGTTTCCAAGAGACCCAGTACTTC,CASSPGLAGFQETQYF
many,TRBV27,TRBD2,TRBJ2-7,TGTGCCAGCAGCCCGAGACTAGCGGGAGTATCCTACGAGCAGTACTTC,CASSPRLAGVSYEQYF
many,TRBV12-5,-,TRBJ2-2,TGTGCTAGTGGTTTTGGTAACACCGGGGAGCTGTTTTTT,CASGFGNTGELFF
many,TRBV7-2,TRBD1,TRBJ2-7,TGTGCCAGCCAAGCCGGGACAGGGTGGCGCGAGCAGTACTTC,CASQAGTGWREQYF
few,TRBV15,-,TRBJ2-7,TGTGCCACCAGCAGAGATCTCGCCGCCGGGGGCGGGCAGTACTTC,CATSRDLAAGGGQYF
many,TRBV6-5,TRBD1,TRBJ2-7,TGTGCCAGCAGTTACAATACACCGGGACAGGGTTACGAGCAGTACTTC,CASSYNTPGQGYEQYF
many,TRBV7-2,TRBD1,TRBJ1-1,TGTGCCAGCAGCTCTCAGGGGGCCAGCACTGAAGCTTTCTTT,CASSSQGASTEAFF
many,TRBV20-1,-,TRBJ2-2,TGCAGTGCTAGAGTAGGAGTACAGAGGTATTCTTCCGGGGAGCTGTTTTTT,CSARVGVQRYSSGELFF
many,TRBV29-1,TRBD1,TRBJ1-1,TGCAGCGCTCGGGACAGGGGGCAAACTGAAGCTTTCTTT,CSARDRGQTEAFF
many,TRBV6-5,-,TRBJ1-2,TGTGCCAGCAGTTACTCGATTAAAGCTAACTATGGCTACACCTTC,CASSYSIKANYGYTF
-,TRBV18,-,TRBJ2-7,TGTGCCAGCTCACAGGACACAATAGGCGAGCAGTACTTC,CASSQDTIGEQYF
many,TRBV7-2,-,TRBJ1-2,TGTGCCAGCAGCTTAGCGCTGGATAACTATGGCTACACCTTC,CASSLALDNYGYTF
-,TRBV9,TRBD1,TRBJ2-5,TGTGCCAGCAGCCCTCGACAGGGGGCAGAGACCCAGTACTTC,CASSPRQGAETQYF
many,TRBV27,TRBD1,TRBJ2-7,TGTGCCAGCAGTCAACAGGGGTCTGCGAGGGCCTACGAGCAGTACTTC,CASSQQGSARAYEQYF
many,TRBV7-2,TRBD1,TRBJ1-2,TGTGCCAGCAGCCTCTCGACAGGGGCGGTGGATGGCTACACCTTC,CASSLSTGAVDGYTF
many,TRBV29-1,-,TRBJ2-2,TGCAGCGTTGAATCGGCCGGATCGAACACCGGGGAGCTGTTTTTT,CSVESAGSNTGELFF
few,TRBV7-6,-,TRBJ2-7,TGTGCCAGCAGCTTAGAGGTACAGTACGAGCAGTACTTC,CASSLEVQYEQYF
many,TRBV20-1,TRBD2,TRBJ2-7,TGCAGCTTCGGGAGGGCTAGCGGCTACGAGCAGTACTTC,CSFGRASGYEQYF
-,TRBV11-1,-,TRBJ2-5,TGTGCCAGCAGCCAGAAAAGAGTGATAGGGGCCTTGTACCAAGAGACCCAGTACTTC,CASSQKRVIGALYQETQYF
many,TRBV24-1,-,TRBJ1-2,TGTGCCACCAGTGACCCCAGCACGGGCTATGGCTACACCTTC,CATSDPSTGYGYTF
many,TRBV7-3,-,TRBJ2-4,TGTGCCAGCAGCTTAACATCGGACAGCAAAAACATTCAGTACTTC,CASSLTSDSKNIQYF